This TCR beta chain was retrieved from a study of blood T cells in healthy people across ages. The CDR3 is 13 amino acids. The V gene's germline CDR1 is SGHDT and CDR2 YYEEEE. V was clipped by 0 bases and J by 6 bases, with 7 bases between them. PCR was performed a second time for about 7 to 12 cycles using a sample-barcoded 5' primer and a J-beta primer mix. Sequencing recovered at least 2.5 million CDR3-containing paired-end reads from each sample. TCRdb reprocessed the 5' RACE reads with MiXCR, giving one entry per CDR3 protein. Of 850,000 to 950,000 distinct CDR3 sequences listed, around 26% were seen once; the top ten hold approximately 15%.

The chain joins TRBV5-6 to TRBJ2-1, with D unresolved. This TCR was recovered from a woman aged 80 or older in good health. Material for sequencing was blood. CDR3 residues: CASSLEIGNEQFF. The DNA for the CDR3 is TGTGCCAGCAGCTTGGAAATTGGCAATGAGCAGTTCTTC. Full variable domain (missing parts from reference TRBV5-6 and TRBJ2-1): DAGVTQSPTHLIKTRGQQVTLRCSPKSGHDTVSWYQQALGQGPQFIFQYYEEEERQRGNFPDRFSGHQFPNYSSELNVNALLLGDSALYLCASSLEIGNEQFFGPGTRLTVL.